The T cell receptor (beta chain) described here comes from a study of Graves' ophthalmopathy and Graves' hyperthyroidism. Study findings and constraints: Sensitivity of 60% to 71% and specificity of 72.22% were achieved by the model that predicted ophthalmopathy progression.

The PBMC fraction was derived from around 10 ml of fresh peripheral blood. Trimming pared 2 bases from V and 0 bases from J, leaving 11 bases between. The CDR3 is 17 residues long. Germline-derived CDR1 and CDR2 are SGHAT and FQNNGV. Many counts were recorded for this clonotype. The antigen remains unidentified. CDR3 regions of TCR beta were amplified from RNA transcripts. Second-round multiplex PCR came after a first-round RT-PCR that employed HTBI primers. One entry per CDR3 protein, called by TCRdb with MiXCR from the multiplex PCR reads. The sample carries about 400,000 distinct CDR3 sequences, around 17% recorded once.

Sequences were obtained from peripheral blood. The chain employs TRBV11-2 and TRBJ2-6, with D unresolved. This clonotype was sampled from a woman under 30 with Graves' ophthalmopathy. In DNA, the CDR3 is TGTGCCAGCAGCTTATTGGGAACCCTCTCTGGGGCCAACGTCCTGACTTTC. Protein sequence: CASSLLGTLSGANVLTF.